The TCR beta chain described here comes from a study of T-cell reconstitution after alpha-beta-depleted transplantation in children. This CDR3 is 16 amino acids long. Trimming removed 7 bases from V and 12 bases from J; junction bases left unmatched: 16. This clonotype was seen repeatedly, ten times or more. A library of TCRbeta sequences, prepared with unique molecular identifiers, was generated. Each CDR3 protein is one row after TCRdb ran MiXCR on the PCR reads. The sample records just over 350,000 distinct CDR3 sequences, 13% being singletons. This receptor was identified in a human donor who donated a stem cell graft to a child with Fanconi anemia. This chain links TRBV12-3 or TRBV12-4 with TRBJ2-2; TRBD1 matches 11 bases. The starting material was PBMCs, obtained from the stem cell graft. CDR3 residues: CASILIISGTGGKLFF. DNA of the CDR3: TGTGCCAGCATACTAATTATTTCCGGGACAGGGGGGAAGCTGTTTTTT.